This T cell receptor beta chain was documented in a study of blood T cell repertoires in COVID-19. Study-wide context: Sample material is recorded as cDNA or gDNA derived from T cells, B-cell-depleted T cells, or PBMCs.

The CDR3 contains 17 residues. Participant-reported clinical history was the basis for cohort assignment. All exposed participants met a person with COVID-19 within 2 weeks before entering the study. TCRdb's copy holds only in-frame clones and misses some; the assay was immunoSEQ multiplex PCR. Counted here are more than 300,000 clones, roughly nine tenths occurring once; the ten biggest clones make up roughly 3.6%. This clonotype originated in a woman aged 25 to 45 who had been exposed to COVID-19. The sequenced sample was PBMCs or T cells enriched from blood (not recorded which). The rearrangement uses TRBV21-1 and TRBJ1-4; the D call TRBD1 from the table was never checked on the DNA. TRBV21-1 corresponds to a pseudogene. In DNA, the CDR3 is TGTGCCAGCAGCAGAGACAGCCGACTCCTTTATAATGAAAAACTGTTTTTT. Its translation: CASSRDSRLLYNEKLFF.